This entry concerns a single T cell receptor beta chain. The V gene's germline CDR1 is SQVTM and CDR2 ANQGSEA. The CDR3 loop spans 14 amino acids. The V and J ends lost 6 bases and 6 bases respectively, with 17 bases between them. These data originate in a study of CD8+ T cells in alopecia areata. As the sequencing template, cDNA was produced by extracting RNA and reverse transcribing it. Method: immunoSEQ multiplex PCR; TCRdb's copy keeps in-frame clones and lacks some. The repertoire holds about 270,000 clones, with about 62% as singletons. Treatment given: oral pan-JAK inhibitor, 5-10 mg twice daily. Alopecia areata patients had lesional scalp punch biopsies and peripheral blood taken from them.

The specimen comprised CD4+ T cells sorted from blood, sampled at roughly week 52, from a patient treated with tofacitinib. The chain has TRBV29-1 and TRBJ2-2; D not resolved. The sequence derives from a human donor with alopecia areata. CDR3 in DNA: TGCAGCGTCTTGATGGTCGGGTACGCCGGGGAGCTGTTTTTT. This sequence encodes CSVLMVGYAGELFF.